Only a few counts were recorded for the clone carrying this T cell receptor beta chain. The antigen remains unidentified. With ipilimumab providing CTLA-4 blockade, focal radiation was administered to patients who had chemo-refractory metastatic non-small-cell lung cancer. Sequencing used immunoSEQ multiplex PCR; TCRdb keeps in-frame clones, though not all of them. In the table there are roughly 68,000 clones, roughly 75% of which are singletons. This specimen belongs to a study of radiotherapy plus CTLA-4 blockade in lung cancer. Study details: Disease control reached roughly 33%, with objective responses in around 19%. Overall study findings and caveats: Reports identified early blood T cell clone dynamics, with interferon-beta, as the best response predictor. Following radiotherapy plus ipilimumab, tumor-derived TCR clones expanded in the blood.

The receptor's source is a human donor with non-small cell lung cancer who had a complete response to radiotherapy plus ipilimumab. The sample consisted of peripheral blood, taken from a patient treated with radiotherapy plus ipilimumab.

CDR3 bases: TGTGCCAGCAGCTCAGGACTAGCTTCCCCTGGGGCAGATACGCAGTATTTT. Translation: CASSSGLASPGADTQYF. The V and J genes are TRBV5-4 and TRBJ2-3; 8 bases fit TRBD2. The CDR3 contains 17 residues. V gave up 3 bases and J gave up 4 bases; unmatched junction bases: 13. Per the germline V gene, CDR1 is SGHNT and CDR2 is YYREEE (reference sequence).